The rows below give T cell receptor beta chains drawn from one sample of a study of B cell selection in AIRE deficiency. Some clones are missing from TCRdb's copy, which holds only in-frame ones; the method was immunoSEQ multiplex PCR. The data show under 30,000 clones, around 97% seen once. The sample consisted of conventional CD4+ T cells sorted from PBMCs. These receptors were collected from a human donor with AIRE deficiency. CDR3s leave out the opening cysteine and the closing phenylalanine or tryptophan.

j_call: TRBJ2-7; v_call: TRBV5-1; cdr3_aa: ASSLPPREVHEQY
j_call: TRBJ2-2; v_call: TRBV29-1; cdr3_aa: SVEEAGWMTGELF
j_call: TRBJ2-7; v_call: TRBV6-5; cdr3_aa: ASSYSAELQY
j_call: TRBJ2-3; v_call: TRBV19; cdr3_aa: ASSETRGDTQY
j_call: TRBJ2-2; v_call: TRBV28; cdr3_aa: ASSLPGQGARELF
j_call: TRBJ1-5; v_call: TRBV5-1; cdr3_aa: ASSLGGPGQPQH
j_call: TRBJ2-3; v_call: TRBV11-2; cdr3_aa: ASSSGVRGFKTDTQY
j_call: TRBJ2-1; v_call: TRBV19; cdr3_aa: ASRGLDTMVEQF
j_call: TRBJ2-4; v_call: TRBV11-3; cdr3_aa: ASSLSSPILAKNIQY
j_call: TRBJ2-2; v_call: TRBV5-5; cdr3_aa: ASSPLAGSNTGELF
j_call: TRBJ2-4; v_call: TRBV21-1; cdr3_aa: ASSKEEGWGQNIQY
j_call: TRBJ1-3; v_call: TRBV6-6; cdr3_aa: ASSEQGAANTIY
j_call: TRBJ2-7; v_call: TRBV4-2; cdr3_aa: ASSQGDSLSYEQY
j_call: TRBJ1-1; v_call: TRBV4-1; cdr3_aa: ASSPVGRKNTEAF
j_call: TRBJ2-2; v_call: TRBV11-2; cdr3_aa: ASSFIRQGVTGELF
j_call: TRBJ2-6; v_call: TRBV11-3; cdr3_aa: ASSLDLLRANVLT
j_call: TRBJ2-1; v_call: TRBV7-3; cdr3_aa: ASSSTPAGGSSYNEQF
j_call: TRBJ2-6; v_call: TRBV7-2; cdr3_aa: ASSLARLAGGISGANVLT
j_call: TRBJ1-1; v_call: TRBV4-1; cdr3_aa: ASSQGPGLGTEAF
j_call: TRBJ1-2; v_call: TRBV15; cdr3_aa: ATSRGVGNSAYGYT
j_call: TRBJ2-3; v_call: TRBV5-4; cdr3_aa: ASSTGTDTDTQY
j_call: TRBJ1-4; v_call: TRBV13; cdr3_aa: ASSWASEGEKLF
j_call: TRBJ2-2; v_call: TRBV6-9; cdr3_aa: ASTGTSVTGELF
j_call: TRBJ1-5; v_call: TRBV19; cdr3_aa: ASSPDGHYNQPQH
j_call: TRBJ1-1; v_call: TRBV6-1; cdr3_aa: ASSERPARGAF
j_call: TRBJ2-3; v_call: TRBV28; cdr3_aa: ASSTSGLGATDTQY
j_call: TRBJ2-7; v_call: TRBV4-3; cdr3_aa: ASSQEVRREGSYEQY
j_call: TRBJ1-4; v_call: TRBV28; cdr3_aa: ASSLGGGKRGKLF
j_call: TRBJ1-1; v_call: TRBV28; cdr3_aa: ASTRAGTMNTEAF
j_call: TRBJ2-3; v_call: TRBV29-1; cdr3_aa: SVDLLYRGRDRGTDTQY
j_call: TRBJ1-1; v_call: TRBV19; cdr3_aa: ASKPETGYWNTEAF
j_call: TRBJ1-6; v_call: TRBV2; cdr3_aa: ASRGGIAALNSPLH
j_call: TRBJ2-7; v_call: TRBV30; cdr3_aa: AWSYPSDRGGRN
j_call: TRBJ2-7; v_call: TRBV7-6; cdr3_aa: ASSLAFSSGSTYEQY
j_call: TRBJ1-4; v_call: TRBV30; cdr3_aa: ALGGVTNEKLF
j_call: TRBJ1-2; v_call: TRBV28; cdr3_aa: ASSFHRARGDYGYT
j_call: TRBJ2-5; v_call: TRBV28; cdr3_aa: ASSQTRKQETQY
j_call: TRBJ2-3; v_call: TRBV9; cdr3_aa: ASSAAGTSTDTQY
j_call: TRBJ2-1; v_call: TRBV2; cdr3_aa: ASSDYRSSYNEQF
j_call: TRBJ2-2; v_call: TRBV9; cdr3_aa: ASSARGGLAEGRPTKPNTGELF
j_call: TRBJ2-2; v_call: TRBV7-3; cdr3_aa: ASSTTSGGNTGELF
j_call: TRBJ1-3; v_call: TRBV19; cdr3_aa: ASRAGGGNTIY
j_call: TRBJ2-3; v_call: TRBV6-5; cdr3_aa: ASSYSAGLGTDTQY
j_call: TRBJ2-7; v_call: TRBV6-6; cdr3_aa: ASSSLSVNSYEQY